Listed below are T cell receptor beta chains from one sample, sequenced in a study of cytomegalovirus exposure and HLA in healthy donors. Profiling relied on immunoSEQ multiplex PCR, and the TCRdb table lists in-frame clones only, not all of them. The repertoire has under 200,000 clones, roughly an eighth of them found once; the top ten carry more than 7%. The specimen sequenced was PBMCs. Receptors originate from a man between 50 and 59 years old in good health and CMV-seropositive. The CDR3 runs from the conserved cysteine through the conserved F or W. D genes are given only for firm matches. Part of the rows lack a size; the others show once, few, many or a class for expanded clones.

CDR3 length,J gene,D gene,V gene,clone size,CDR3 protein,CDR3 DNA
13,TRBJ2-7,.,TRBV6-5,.,CASVSASFYEQYF,TGTGCCAGCGTATCAGCGTCTTTCTACGAGCAGTACTTC
15,TRBJ1-2,.,TRBV5-1,few,CASSLAGLRDYGYTF,TGCGCCAGCAGCTTGGCGGGCCTCAGGGACTATGGCTACACCTTC
15,TRBJ2-1,.,TRBV5-1,.,CASSLGGVKYNEQFF,TGCGCCAGCAGCTTGGGAGGCGTTAAGTACAATGAGCAGTTCTTC
16,TRBJ2-5,.,TRBV5-4,.,CASSLVPAGLQETQYF,TGTGCCAGCAGCTTGGTTCCTGCGGGGCTCCAAGAGACCCAGTACTTC
16,TRBJ2-6,.,TRBV5-1,.,CASSLERFSGANVLTF,TGCGCCAGCAGCTTGGAACGGTTCTCTGGGGCCAACGTCCTGACTTTC
14,TRBJ1-1,.,TRBV5-1,.,CASSLTGLSTEAFF,TGCGCCAGCAGCTTGACAGGGCTGAGCACTGAAGCTTTCTTT
14,TRBJ2-3,.,TRBV2,.,CASGGGAGTDTQYF,TGTGCCAGCGGAGGGGGGGCCGGGACAGATACGCAGTATTTT
14,TRBJ2-5,.,TRBV4-1,.,CASSQEASGETQYF,TGCGCCAGCAGCCAAGAGGCCAGCGGGGAGACCCAGTACTTC
16,TRBJ2-2,TRBD1,TRBV29-1,few,CSVEIRTGGRIGELFF,TGCAGCGTAGAGATACGGACAGGGGGAAGGATAGGGGAGCTGTTTTTT
14,TRBJ2-3,.,TRBV9,.,CASSVSPGTDTQYF,TGTGCCAGCAGCGTTAGCCCGGGTACAGATACGCAGTATTTT
13,TRBJ2-5,.,TRBV30,.,CAWAAGLGETQYF,TGTGCCTGGGCGGCCGGGTTGGGAGAGACCCAGTACTTC
14,TRBJ2-3,.,TRBV11-2,.,CASRRRTVQDTQYF,TGTGCCAGCAGGAGAAGGACAGTTCAGGATACGCAGTATTTT
15,TRBJ2-1,.,TRBV5-6,.,CASSRGTGSYNEQFF,TGTGCCAGCAGCCGAGGGACTGGCTCCTACAATGAGCAGTTCTTC
15,TRBJ2-1,TRBD1,TRBV11-3,.,CASSTHSGTDNEQFF,TGTGCCAGCAGCACCCATTCCGGGACAGACAATGAGCAGTTCTTC
15,TRBJ2-3,.,TRBV19,.,CASSIETGNTDTQYF,TGTGCCAGTAGTATAGAGACCGGGAACACAGATACGCAGTATTTT
13,TRBJ1-5,.,TRBV11-3,.,CASSFNSNQPQHF,TGTGCCAGCAGCTTTAATAGCAATCAGCCCCAGCATTTT
15,TRBJ2-4,.,TRBV6-6,few,CASSYGTGTGNIQYF,TGTGCCAGCAGTTACGGCACCGGGACTGGGAACATTCAGTACTTC
15,TRBJ2-6,TRBD2,TRBV7-3,.,CASSSGGAGANVLTF,TGTGCCAGCAGCTCGGGAGGGGCCGGGGCCAACGTCCTGACTTTC
13,TRBJ2-2,.,TRBV27,.,CASSFQNTGELFF,TGTGCCAGCAGTTTCCAGAACACCGGGGAGCTGTTTTTT
13,TRBJ1-4,.,TRBV7-6,.,CASSLGPNEKLFF,TGTGCCAGCAGCCTAGGCCCTAACGAAAAACTGTTTTTT
13,TRBJ1-3,.,TRBV4-3,.,CASSQDIGNTIYF,TGCGCCAGCAGCCAAGATATAGGAAACACCATATATTTT
14,TRBJ2-5,TRBD2,TRBV11-3,.,CASSPPGGQETQYF,TGTGCCAGCAGCCCCCCGGGAGGCCAAGAGACCCAGTACTTC
14,TRBJ2-5,.,TRBV4-1,.,CASSQLIDRETQYF,TGCGCCAGCAGCCAATTGATAGATCGAGAGACCCAGTACTTC
15,TRBJ2-5,TRBD1,TRBV7-9,.,CASSLASGGLETQYF,TGTGCCAGCAGCTTAGCTTCAGGGGGCCTTGAGACCCAGTACTTC